These T cell receptor beta chains were read from a single sample in a study of long-term antiretroviral therapy in people with HIV. Sequencing used immunoSEQ multiplex PCR; TCRdb keeps in-frame clones, though not all of them. The table includes 15,000 to 20,000 clones, about four fifths detected once. The sequencing here drew on unsorted PBMCs, taken 2.5 years before starting antiretroviral therapy. Receptors were obtained from a woman aged 45-59 years with HIV. CDR3s include the opening cysteine and the closing phenylalanine or tryptophan. D genes are given only for firm matches. Rows give clone size only sometimes, using once, few, many, or a class for an expanded clone.

>-|TRBV27|TRBJ2-2|-
TGTGCCAGCACCACAAAGGGGGTTGGAACCGGGGAGCTGTTTTTT
CASTTKGVGTGELFF
>-|TRBV10-3|TRBJ2-3|-
TGTGCCATCAGTGAGATTTCGCGAGATACGCAGTATTTT
CAISEISRDTQYF
>-|TRBV6-6|TRBJ1-4|-
TGTGCCAGCAGTCAGCCCACCGGGTCTAATGAAAAACTGTTTTTT
CASSQPTGSNEKLFF
>-|TRBV4-1|TRBJ1-2|-
TGCGCCAGCAGCCAAGTTTTCGGAAACCTTGACTATGGCTACACCTTC
CASSQVFGNLDYGYTF
>-|TRBV6-5|TRBJ1-6|-
TGTGCCAGCAGCCTAAATGGAGGAGTTAATTCACCCCTCCACTTT
CASSLNGGVNSPLHF
>-|TRBV14|TRBJ1-4|-
TGTGCCAGCAGCCCTACAGGGTCTAGTGAAAAACTGTTTTTT
CASSPTGSSEKLFF
>few|TRBV7-2|TRBJ1-2|-
TGTGCCAGCAGCTTGACGGGGTATGGCTACACCTTC
CASSLTGYGYTF
>-|TRBV2|TRBJ1-6|TRBD1
TGTGCCACCCTGGAAGGGGACAGGGATAATTCACCCCTCCACTTT
CATLEGDRDNSPLHF
>-|TRBV28|TRBJ2-5|TRBD1
TGTGCCAGCAGTTCCCCCGGACAGGGAATGGAGACCCAGTACTTC
CASSSPGQGMETQYF
>-|TRBV29-1|TRBJ1-2|-
TGCAGCGTTGATGGTGGGCCCAATGCTGGCTACACCTTC
CSVDGGPNAGYTF
>-|TRBV5-1|TRBJ2-3|-
TGCGCCAGCAGCACCCTCCCCGTCGGGACAGATACGCAGTATTTT
CASSTLPVGTDTQYF
>few|TRBV7-6|TRBJ1-2|-
TGTGCCAGCAGCTTAGTCGGGGAAGACTATGGCTACACCTTC
CASSLVGEDYGYTF
>-|TRBV21-1|TRBJ1-3|-
TGTGCCAGCAGCAAGGCCCCGGTCCCCAGAAGAAACACCATATATTTT
CASSKAPVPRRNTIYF
>-|TRBV10-2|TRBJ2-3|-
TGCGCCAGCAGTGAGGGGGACTCCACAGATACGCAGTATTTT
CASSEGDSTDTQYF
>-|TRBV7-9|TRBJ1-4|-
TGTGCCAGCAGCTTAGACACGGGCTTCAATGAAAAACTGTTTTTT
CASSLDTGFNEKLFF
>-|TRBV27|TRBJ1-1|-
TGTGCCAGCAGTTTAGGGGGGTTCACTGAAGCTTTCTTT
CASSLGGFTEAFF
>-|TRBV7-2|TRBJ2-6|-
TGTGCCAGCAGCGTTAGGGAGGCTGGGGCCAACGTCCTGACTTTC
CASSVREAGANVLTF
>-|TRBV7-9|TRBJ2-3|-
TGTGCCAGCGAGGCCTCAAACACCCACACAGATACGCAGTATTTT
CASEASNTHTDTQYF
>few|TRBV19|TRBJ1-1|-
TGTGCCAGTAGGCCCCGGGTTACTGAAGCTTTCTTT
CASRPRVTEAFF
>-|TRBV18|TRBJ2-5|-
TGTGCCAGCTCACCACCTGGGACCCAGGGCAGGGAGACCCAGTACTTC
CASSPPGTQGRETQYF
>-|TRBV19|TRBJ2-7|-
TGTGCCAGCAAAACTGACGGTTCCTACGAGCAGTACTTC
CASKTDGSYEQYF
>once|TRBV7-9|TRBJ1-1|-
TGTGCCAGCAGCCCCGGGGGGATAAACACTGAAGCTTTCTTT
CASSPGGINTEAFF
>-|TRBV21-1|TRBJ1-2|-
TGTGCCCCCGGACAGCATACTTATGGCTACACCTTC
CAPGQHTYGYTF
>-|TRBV5-1|TRBJ1-1|TRBD1
TGCGCCAGCACCCCTGACAGGGCAAGCCTGAACACTGAAGCTTTCTTT
CASTPDRASLNTEAFF
>-|TRBV14|TRBJ1-2|-
TGTGCCAGCAGCCACGGGTCTCGGTATGGCTACACCTTC
CASSHGSRYGYTF
>-|TRBV19|TRBJ1-2|-
TGTGCCAGTATGGGGCCGGAGATACTTAACTATGGCTACACCTTC
CASMGPEILNYGYTF
>-|TRBV18|TRBJ1-3|-
TGTGCCAGCTCACCAACACCGCTCTCTGGAAACACCATATATTTT
CASSPTPLSGNTIYF
>-|TRBV7-9|TRBJ2-3|-
TGTGCCAGCAGCTTAGCGGAGAGCGGCCCTAGCACAGATACGCAGTATTTT
CASSLAESGPSTDTQYF
>-|TRBV9|TRBJ1-1|TRBD1
TGTGCCAGCAGCGTTGGACAGGCCGTGAACACTGAAGCTTTCTTT
CASSVGQAVNTEAFF
>-|TRBV5-6|TRBJ2-7|TRBD1
TGTGCCAGCAGCTCAACCGGACAGGAAATTTTC
CASSSTGQEIF
>once|TRBV29-1|TRBJ2-7|-
TGCAGCGCCGGGGACGGTTCCTACGAGCAGTACTTC
CSAGDGSYEQYF
>once|TRBV7-3|TRBJ2-2|-
TGTGCCAGCAGCTTAAACCCGGGGGGCTCCGGGGAGCTGTTTTTT
CASSLNPGGSGELFF
>-|TRBV5-6|TRBJ1-1|TRBD1
TGTGCCAGCAGCTTATATGGATTACAGGGGGTAGTGAAGGCTTTCTTT
CASSLYGLQGVVKAFF
>-|TRBV30|TRBJ2-2|TRBD1
TGTGCCTGGAGTGTTGTGGACAGGGCCGGCGGGGAGCTGTTTTTT
CAWSVVDRAGGELFF
>-|TRBV10-3|TRBJ2-3|TRBD2
TGTGCCATCAGTGAGCCCATTCCTAGCGGGGGGGCAGATACGCAGTATTTT
CAISEPIPSGGADTQYF
>-|TRBV19|TRBJ2-5|-
TGTGCCAGTAGCTACGGTGGGGCGCGAGAGACCCAGTACTTC
CASSYGGARETQYF
>few|TRBV6-6|TRBJ1-2|-
TGTGCCACCAAATGGGATGGCTACACCTTC
CATKWDGYTF
>-|TRBV7-9|TRBJ2-3|TRBD2
TGTGCCAGCATCCCCGCCGTGCGGGGGGGAGAGGATACGCAGTATTTT
CASIPAVRGGEDTQYF
>-|TRBV4-1|TRBJ1-1|-
TGCGCCAGCGGACGGTCCACTGAAGCTTTCTTT
CASGRSTEAFF
>-|TRBV18|TRBJ2-6|TRBD1
TGTGCCAGCTCACCGGGACAGTCCTCTGGGGCCAACGTCCTGACTTTC
CASSPGQSSGANVLTF
>-|TRBV5-5|TRBJ2-1|-
TGTGCCAGCAGCAAAAATGAGAATGAGCAGTTCTTC
CASSKNENEQFF
>once|TRBV7-9|TRBJ2-5|-
TGTGCCAGCAGCTTACCCCCAGGAGAGACCCAGTACTTC
CASSLPPGETQYF
>-|TRBV5-1|TRBJ1-1|TRBD1
TGCGCCAGCAGCTCCGGACAGGGAGGGTACACTGAAGCTTTCTTT
CASSSGQGGYTEAFF
>-|TRBV29-1|TRBJ2-5|TRBD1
TGCAGCGCCCCTTCCCAGGGGGCTGGGGAGACCCAGTACTTC
CSAPSQGAGETQYF
>-|TRBV2|TRBJ1-5|TRBD1
TGTGCCAGCAGTGAAGCGGGGGACAGCTACAATCAGCCCCAGCATTTT
CASSEAGDSYNQPQHF
>-|TRBV27|TRBJ2-7|-
TGTGCCAGCAGTTTATCGAGTTGGGGGACTTCCTACGAGCAGTACTTC
CASSLSSWGTSYEQYF
>-|TRBV5-8|TRBJ2-4|TRBD1
TGTGCCAGCAGCTTGGAACGGACAGGGGAAAACATTCAGTACTTC
CASSLERTGENIQYF
>-|TRBV7-6|TRBJ2-3|TRBD2
TGTGCCAGCAGCCTCTCCCCCCCGGGACTAGCGGGGGGAAGAGATACGCAGTATTTT
CASSLSPPGLAGGRDTQYF
>-|TRBV29-1|TRBJ1-2|TRBD1
TGCAGCGCCGGACAGGGGGGCGGTGGCTACACCTTC
CSAGQGGGGYTF
>-|TRBV30|TRBJ2-1|-
TGTGCCTGGAGGACCCTAGCTGGGGCGTACAATGAGCAGTTCTTC
CAWRTLAGAYNEQFF
>-|TRBV10-1|TRBJ2-1|TRBD2
TGCGCCAGCAGTGAGCTCACGGGGGGAACCTACAATGAGCAGTTCTTC
CASSELTGGTYNEQFF
>-|TRBV6-5|TRBJ2-2|-
TGTGCCAGCAACGGACCGAACACCGGGGAGCTGTTTTTT
CASNGPNTGELFF
>-|TRBV6-5|TRBJ2-1|-
TGTGCCAGCAGTCGGGGCTACAATGAGCAGTTCTTC
CASSRGYNEQFF
>-|TRBV9|TRBJ2-2|TRBD2
TGTGCCAGCAGCTCCTTACTAGCGGGGGGGCCTTATACCGGGGAGCTGTTTTTT
CASSSLLAGGPYTGELFF
>-|TRBV7-6|TRBJ1-2|-
TGTGCCAGCAGCCCCTCGGGAAGGGGGGACTATGGCTACACCTTC
CASSPSGRGDYGYTF
>-|TRBV7-6|TRBJ1-6|-
TGTGCCAGCAGCTTGAGGGACCTGTGGAATTCACCCCTCCACTTT
CASSLRDLWNSPLHF
>once|TRBV7-2|TRBJ2-7|-
TGTGCCAGCAGCTTAGCTGACAGCTACGAGCAGTACTTC
CASSLADSYEQYF
>-|TRBV14|TRBJ1-4|-
TGTGCCAGCAGCCAAGGGCAGGGAAGTAATGAAAAACTGTTTTTT
CASSQGQGSNEKLFF
>-|TRBV6-5|TRBJ2-7|-
TGTGCCAGCAGTCGCGCTCAGGAGCAGTACTTC
CASSRAQEQYF
>-|TRBV2|TRBJ1-5|TRBD1
TGTGCCAGCAGTGACTTCCGGGACAGGGATCAGCCCCAGCATTTT
CASSDFRDRDQPQHF